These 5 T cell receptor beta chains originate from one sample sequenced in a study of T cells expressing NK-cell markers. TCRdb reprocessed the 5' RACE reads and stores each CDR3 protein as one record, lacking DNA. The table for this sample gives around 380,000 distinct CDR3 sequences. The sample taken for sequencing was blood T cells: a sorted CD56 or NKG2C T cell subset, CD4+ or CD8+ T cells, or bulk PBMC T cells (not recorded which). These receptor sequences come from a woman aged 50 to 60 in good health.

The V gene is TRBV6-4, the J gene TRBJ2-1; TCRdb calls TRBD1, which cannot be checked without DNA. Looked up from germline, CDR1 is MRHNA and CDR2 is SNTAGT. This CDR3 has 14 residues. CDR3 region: CASSPSDWDNEQFF.

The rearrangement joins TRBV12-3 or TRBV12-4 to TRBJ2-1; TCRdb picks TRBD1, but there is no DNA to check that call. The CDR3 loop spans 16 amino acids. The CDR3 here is CASSWGQGALRSEQFF.

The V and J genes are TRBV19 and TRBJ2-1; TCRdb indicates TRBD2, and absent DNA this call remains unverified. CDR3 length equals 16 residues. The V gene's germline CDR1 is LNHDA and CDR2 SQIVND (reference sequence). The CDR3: CASSIPIAGLANEQFF.

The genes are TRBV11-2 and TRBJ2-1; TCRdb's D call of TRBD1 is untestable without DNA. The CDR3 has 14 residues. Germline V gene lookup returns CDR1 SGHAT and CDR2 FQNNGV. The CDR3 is CASSLGTGVGEQFF.

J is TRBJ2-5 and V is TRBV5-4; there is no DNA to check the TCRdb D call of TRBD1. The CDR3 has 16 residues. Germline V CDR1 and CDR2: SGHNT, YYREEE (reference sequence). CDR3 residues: CASSLARGAGGETQYF.